This passage covers 23 T cell receptor beta chains from one sample sequenced in a study of blood T cell repertoires in COVID-19. The assay was immunoSEQ multiplex PCR, and TCRdb's table has in-frame clones only and misses some. The sample contains around 380,000 clones, over 65% of which appear only once. Sequenced material: peripheral blood. The receptors originated from a human donor with acute or convalescent COVID-19. The donor label of this sample is uncertain.

The chain joins TRBV7-9 to TRBJ2-5; possible D gene TRBD1, 6 bases. V was trimmed by 4 bases and J by 3 bases, leaving 12 bases between them. The CDR3 sequence is 14 residues long. The V gene's germline CDR1 is SEHNR and CDR2 FQNEAQ (reference sequence). This chain's CDR3 is CASSSTTGEETQYF. In nucleotides, the CDR3 is TGTGCCAGCAGCTCAACGACAGGAGAAGAGACCCAGTACTTC.

The J gene is TRBJ1-2, the V gene TRBV4-1, with D possibly matching TRBD1 (6 bases). Trimming took off 1 base at V and 8 bases at J, with 23 bases between the two ends. CDR3 size: 17 residues. Germline CDR1 is MGHRA and CDR2 is YSYEKL. As DNA, the CDR3 is TGCGCCAGCAGCCAAGCTGCCTCGGGGGGCGGGGGGAGAGGCTACACCTTC. This gives the protein CASSQAASGGGGRGYTF.

The V call is TRBV9, the J call TRBJ2-7, with 9 bases identical to TRBD1. CDR1 and CDR2 from the germline V gene are SGDLS and YYNGEE. The junction had 5 bases not matched to a gene; V was cut back by 3 bases and J by 4 bases. The CDR3 consists of 14 residues. The CDR3 reads CASSADRGAYEQYF. Written as DNA, the CDR3 is TGTGCCAGCAGCGCGGACAGGGGCGCATACGAGCAGTACTTC.

The genes are TRBV18 and TRBJ2-5; tentatively, D is TRBD1 (6 bases). V lost 1 base and J lost 3, with 18 bases in between. The CDR3 length is 17 residues. Germline loops: CDR1 KGHSH, CDR2 LQKENI. In DNA form, the CDR3 reads TGTGCCAGCTCACCACGGGGACAATCGGGCTTGAAAGAGACCCAGTACTTC. As protein: CASSPRGQSGLKETQYF.

The table lists this clone with a few counts. The rearrangement joins TRBV2 to TRBJ2-7; 8 positions match TRBD2. Germline lookup yields CDR1 SNHLY and CDR2 FYNNEI. The ends lost 8 bases at V and 0 bases at J; junction bases unmatched: 0. The CDR3 is 12 residues long. The CDR3 here is CASRGGSYEQYF. The DNA of the CDR3 is TGTGCCAGCCGGGGGGGCTCCTACGAGCAGTACTTC.

V usage is TRBV28 and J usage is TRBJ2-7; 7 bases map to TRBD1. The CDR3 consists of 14 residues. V lost 2 bases, J lost 1 base, and 2 bases stayed unmatched. The V gene's germline CDR1 is MDHEN and CDR2 SYDVKM. CDR3: CASSLVGQSYEQYF. CDR3 nucleotides: TGTGCCAGCAGTTTAGTGGGACAGTCCTACGAGCAGTACTTC. The complete variable domain, with remaining parts taken from reference TRBV28 and TRBJ2-7, reads DVKVTQSSRYLVKRTGEKVFLECVQDMDHENMFWYRQDPGLGLRLIYFSYDVKMKEKGDIPEGYSVSREKKERFSLILESASTNQTSMYLCASSLVGQSYEQYFGPGTRLTVT.

This clone was seen only a few times. The chain is built from TRBV30 and TRBJ1-2, with D unclear. Trimming took 0 bases from V and 7 from J, leaving 12 bases between them. The CDR3 is made up of 13 amino acids. Germline V gives CDR1 GTSNPN, CDR2 SVGIG (reference sequence). The CDR3 DNA is TGTGCCTGGAGTGTACGATCGAGGCGTGGCTACACCTTC. It encodes CAWSVRSRRGYTF.

The genes are TRBV5-8 and TRBJ1-1; D is ambiguous. Germline assignment: CDR1 SGHTS and CDR2 YDEGEE. This CDR3 has 14 amino acids. Trimming cost V 5 bases and J 1 base, with 12 bases left between them. CDR3 sequence reads: CASSLRVPNTEAFF. In nucleotides, the CDR3 is TGTGCCAGCAGTTTACGGGTGCCGAACACTGAAGCTTTCTTT.

This chain connects TRBV19 to TRBJ1-5, with D perhaps TRBD1 (5 bases). The CDR3 length is 13 residues. Trimming left V 5 bases short and J 7 bases short, with 12 bases between. Germline CDR1 is LNHDA and CDR2 is SQIVND (reference sequence). CDR3 region: CASSRTREQPQHF. The CDR3 DNA is TGTGCCAGTAGTCGAACCAGGGAACAGCCCCAGCATTTT.

The chain employs TRBV18 and TRBJ2-7; TRBD1 matches at 8 bases. Trimming removed 5 bases from V and 3 bases from J; junction bases left unmatched: 6. The CDR3 totals 14 residues. The germline V gene has CDR1 KGHSH and CDR2 LQKENI. The CDR3 nucleotides read TGTGCCAGCTCATCGCAGGGGGCGGTCTACGAGCAGTACTTC. Translation gives CASSSQGAVYEQYF.

The chain combines TRBV18 with TRBJ2-3; D gene ambiguous. This CDR3 spans 15 amino acids. V gave up 3 bases and J gave up 5 bases, with 15 bases separating them. CDR1 is KGHSH and CDR2 is LQKENI in the germline V gene. As DNA, the CDR3 is TGTGCCAGCTCACCCCTGGCTAGTTCGAGAGATACGCAGTATTTT. It specifies CASSPLASSRDTQYF.

V is TRBV19 and J is TRBJ2-1; 13 nucleotides align to TRBD2. Germline-derived CDR1 and CDR2 are LNHDA and SQIVND (reference sequence). This CDR3 comprises 17 residues. V lost 10 bases and J lost 5; bases outside the gene matches: 14. This chain's CDR3 is CAISSGKLAGGHNEQFF. CDR3 nucleotides: TGTGCCATTTCGTCAGGGAAACTAGCGGGGGGGCACAATGAGCAGTTCTTC.

The genes are TRBV19 and TRBJ2-7; D perhaps matches TRBD1 (6 bases). V lost 0 bases and J 0 bases, leaving 9 bases between the germline ends. Germline CDR1 reads LNHDA; CDR2 reads SQIVND (reference sequence). CDR3 length: 15 residues. The CDR3 protein is CASSIEAGASYEQYF. CDR3 nucleotides: TGTGCCAGTAGTATAGAGGCAGGGGCCTCCTACGAGCAGTACTTC.

This clone was detected once. The chain links TRBV30 to TRBJ2-1; TRBD2 matches at 11 bases. J gave up 4 bases and V 1 base, and 3 bases lay outside the gene matches. Germline V gene data show CDR1 as GTSNPN and CDR2 as SVGIG (reference sequence). This CDR3 is built from 15 residues. In DNA form, the CDR3 reads TGTGCCTGGAGTGCCGGGACTAGCGGATACAATGAGCAGTTCTTC. Translating it yields CAWSAGTSGYNEQFF. The variable domain in full, with the rest retrieved from reference TRBV30 and TRBJ2-1, is SQTIHQWPATLVQPVGSPLSLECTVEGTSNPNLYWYRQAAGRGLQLLFYSVGIGQISSEVPQNLSASRPQDRQFILSSKKLLLSDSGFYLCAWSAGTSGYNEQFFGPGTRLTVL.

This clone appeared a few times. The chain carries TRBV15 and TRBJ1-2; D is uncertain. Germline CDR1 and CDR2: LNHNV and YYDKDF (reference sequence). CDR3 size: 17 residues. V was trimmed by 4 bases and J by 1 base, leaving 19 bases between them. CDR3 amino acids: CATSTEWVGAVNYGYTF. CDR3 DNA: TGTGCCACCAGCACAGAGTGGGTGGGAGCCGTTAACTATGGCTACACCTTC. Full variable domain (missing parts from reference TRBV15 and TRBJ1-2): DAMVIQNPRYQVTQFGKPVTLSCSQTLNHNVMYWYQQKSSQAPKLLFHYYDKDFNNEADTPDNFQSRRPNTSFCFLDIRSPGLGDTAMYLCATSTEWVGAVNYGYTFGSGTRLTVV.

The rearrangement uses TRBV7-2 and TRBJ2-2, with D uncertain. The germline gives CDR1 SGHTA, CDR2 FQGNSA. Trimming removed 10 bases from V and 7 bases from J, with 13 bases in between. The length of the CDR3 is 12 residues. CDR3 protein: CATARSHGELFF. CDR3 nucleotides: TGTGCCACCGCGAGGTCTCACGGGGAGCTGTTTTTT.

This clone was seen a handful of times. V usage is TRBV7-9 and J usage is TRBJ1-3; D may be TRBD1 (6 bases). The CDR3 length is 15 residues. V lost 5 bases and J lost 5, with 16 bases in between. The germline gives CDR1 SEHNR, CDR2 FQNEAQ (reference sequence). CDR3 protein: CASSPRRGARNTIYF. CDR3 bases: TGTGCCAGCAGCCCCCGGCGGGGGGCTAGAAACACCATATATTTT. Drawing the rest from reference TRBV7-9 and TRBJ1-3, the complete variable domain is DTGVSQNPRHKITKRGQNVTFRCDPISEHNRLYWYRQTLGQGPEFLTYFQNEAQLEKSRLLSDRFSAERPKGSFSTLEIQRTEQGDSAMYLCASSPRRGARNTIYFGEGSWLTVV.

The chain carries TRBV10-2 and TRBJ2-7; 10 positions match TRBD1. V shed 5 bases and J 3 bases; nucleotides not matched to a gene: 1. The CDR3 extends over 13 amino acids. Germline V gene data show CDR1 as WSHSY and CDR2 as SAAADI. CDR3 in DNA: TGCGCCAGCAGTAGGGACAGGGGCTACGAGCAGTACTTC. It translates to CASSRDRGYEQYF.

This chain joins TRBV29-1 and TRBJ1-4; 8 nucleotides agree with TRBD1. Germline CDR1 SQVTM, CDR2 ANQGSEA. J gave up 5 bases and V 6 bases, and 5 bases lay outside the gene matches. This CDR3 region has 13 residues. The CDR3 DNA reads as TGCAGCGTACGGACAGGGTTGAATGAAAAACTGTTTTTT. As protein: CSVRTGLNEKLFF.

The chain uses TRBV19 and TRBJ1-1; 8 nucleotides agree with TRBD1. The CDR3 has 17 residues. The germline gives CDR1 LNHDA, CDR2 SQIVND (reference sequence). Trimming at V came to 9 bases and at J to 6 bases, leaving 21 bases not matched to a gene. The CDR3, as DNA: TGTGCCAGCACGCCCTATGTTCCCTCAGACAGGGGTGCTGAAGCTTTCTTT. Translation: CASTPYVPSDRGAEAFF.

This clone showed up just once. The rearrangement uses TRBV6-6 and TRBJ1-4, with 7 bases matching TRBD1. Germline CDR1 reads MNHNY; CDR2 reads SVGAGI (reference sequence). CDR3 length: 14 residues. J gave up 5 bases and V 6 bases, and 6 bases lay outside the gene matches. CDR3 DNA sequence: TGTGCCAGCAGGTCCGGGACAGCAAATGAAAAACTGTTTTTT. It specifies CASRSGTANEKLFF.

Concerning this clone: The sample contains more than one DNA sequence encoding this CDR3. The chain is built from TRBV30 and TRBJ2-7; 8 bases fit TRBD2. The J segment lost 1 base and the V segment lost 2 bases, leaving 4 bases of the junction unmatched. The CDR3 spans 14 residues. Germline assignment: CDR1 GTSNPN and CDR2 SVGIG (reference sequence). The CDR3 is CAWSMAGGSYEQYF. CDR3 nucleotide sequence: TGTGCCTGGAGTATGGCGGGAGGATCCTACGAGCAGTACTTC. The variable domain in full, completed from reference TRBV30 and TRBJ2-7, reads SQTIHQWPATLVQPVGSPLSLECTVEGTSNPNLYWYRQAAGRGLQLLFYSVGIGQISSEVPQNLSASRPQDRQFILSSKKLLLSDSGFYLCAWSMAGGSYEQYFGPGTRLTVT.

This chain connects TRBV12-1 to TRBJ1-1; the table's D gene call, TRBD1, was not cross checked with the DNA. TRBV12-1 represents a pseudogene. CDR3 length: 15 residues. The CDR3 reads CASSFDVQGATEAFF. CDR3 nucleotide sequence: TGTGCCAGCAGCTTTGATGTACAGGGGGCGACTGAAGCTTTCTTT.